A selection of T cell receptor beta chains follows, all from one sample in a study of blood T cell repertoires in COVID-19. Only in-frame clones appear in the TCRdb table, and some are missing; sequencing was by immunoSEQ multiplex PCR. The sample holds roughly 140,000 clones; 80% to 90% are singletons and the top ten take 2.5% to 4%. Source material: peripheral blood. Every receptor here comes from an older man with acute or convalescent COVID-19. CDR3s leave out the opening cysteine and the closing phenylalanine or tryptophan.

J	V	CDR3
TRBJ2-1	TRBV7-2	ASKSLSYNEQF
TRBJ2-7	TRBV20-1	SASWYRVLGEQY
TRBJ1-1	TRBV19	ASSMGRYTEAF
TRBJ2-7	TRBV9	ASSVNPAGSYEQY
TRBJ2-3	TRBV7-2	ASSTRTGAPHYNTQY
TRBJ2-5	TRBV19	ASSIGTVQETQY
TRBJ2-1	TRBV6-1	ASSEPGPTYNEQF
TRBJ2-7	TRBV6-2/TRBV6-3	ASSPGGQGALEQY
TRBJ1-4	TRBV28	ASRPGPNEKLF
TRBJ2-6	TRBV6-1	ASSAATAASLSGANVLT
TRBJ2-1	TRBV6-2/TRBV6-3	ASSFLAGGPNEQF
TRBJ2-1	TRBV27	ASKGQGRYNEQF
TRBJ2-1	TRBV4-3	ASSQTTYNEQF
TRBJ2-7	TRBV5-1	ASSLDGTVSYEQY